Shown below are 27 T cell receptor beta chains from a single sample sequenced in a study of TIL therapy for anti-PD-1-resistant metastatic lung cancer. The immunoSEQ assay was v3. Libraries were prepared by immunoSEQ multiplex PCR; TCRdb keeps only in-frame clonotypes and omits some of them. The repertoire includes roughly 57,000 clones, approximately 75% of them detected once, and less than 3.5% sits in the top ten. Time point of the sample: pre-treatment sample, taken before nivolumab and TIL therapy. The sequencing used blood, collected at baseline. The origin of the receptors is a person between 25 and 79 years old with non-small cell lung cancer.

V is TRBV28 and J is TRBJ1-4, with 9 bases that match TRBD1. The CDR3 consists of 15 residues. The V gene end was trimmed by 6 bases and the J gene end by 8 bases; junction bases not matched to a gene: 10. Per germline, CDR1 MDHEN and CDR2 SYDVKM. The CDR3 protein is CASRTEQGAREKLFF. The CDR3, as DNA: TGTGCCAGCAGGACAGAACAGGGGGCCAGGGAAAAACTGTTTTTT. Full variable domain (outside the CDR3, taken from reference TRBV28 and TRBJ1-4): DVKVTQSSRYLVKRTGEKVFLECVQDMDHENMFWYRQDPGLGLRLIYFSYDVKMKEKGDIPEGYSVSREKKERFSLILESASTNQTSMYLCASRTEQGAREKLFFGSGTQLSVL.

The CDR3 loop is CASSLRGAEAFF. The CDR3 bases are TGTGCCAGCAGCTTGCGGGGGGCCGAAGCTTTCTTT. The rearrangement joins TRBV7-9 to TRBJ1-1; TRBD1 is a possible D gene (6 bases). V was pared by 3 bases and J by 8 bases, with 10 bases between. The CDR3 covers 12 residues. Germline CDR1 and CDR2: SEHNR and FQNEAQ (reference sequence).

The chain uses TRBV19 and TRBJ2-7; 7 bases match TRBD1. The CDR3 contains 16 residues. With V trimmed by 4 bases and J by 4 bases, 13 bases remained unmatched. Per the germline V gene, CDR1 is LNHDA and CDR2 is SQIVND (reference sequence). The CDR3 region is CASSNGTARGRYEQYF. The CDR3 DNA follows: TGTGCCAGTAGTAACGGGACAGCCCGGGGAAGGTACGAGCAGTACTTC.

This chain links TRBV14 with TRBJ2-2, with no clear D. The CDR3 runs to 13 residues. Trimming cost V 5 bases and J 4 bases, with 8 bases left between them. CDR1 and CDR2 (germline): SGHDN, FVKESK. Written as DNA, the CDR3 is TGTGCCAGCAGCTTCCTCCGCACCGGGGAGCTGTTTTTT. This sequence encodes CASSFLRTGELFF.

This clone turned up a few times. In DNA, the CDR3 is TGTGCCAGCAGTCGGTCTAGCGGGGGGGCCCCTAGCACAGATACGCAGTATTTT. Translation gives CASSRSSGGAPSTDTQYF. The rearrangement joins TRBV7-9 to TRBJ2-3, with 12 bases lining up with TRBD2. The V segment lost 6 bases and the J segment 0 bases; nucleotides outside the gene matches: 10. The CDR3 is 18 residues long. CDR1 is SEHNR, CDR2 FQNEAQ, per germline (reference sequence).

This sequence joins TRBV6-5 and TRBJ1-2; D remains unclear. The ends were cut back, 0 bases at V and 1 base at J, with 9 bases in the middle. Germline lookup yields CDR1 MNHEY and CDR2 SVGAGI. This CDR3 comprises 15 residues. CDR3 in DNA: TGTGCCAGCAGTTACTCGCCCGGTGATAACTATGGCTACACCTTC. It is translated as CASSYSPGDNYGYTF.

This clone was seen once. The J gene is TRBJ2-1, the V gene TRBV29-1, with 11 nucleotides matching TRBD2. In germline, CDR1 is SQVTM, CDR2 ANQGSEA. The junction had 8 bases not matched to a gene; V was cut back by 6 bases and J by 1 base. This CDR3 comprises 16 residues. The CDR3 region has the DNA TGCAGCGTCGACGGGACTAGCGGAGCTTCCTACAATGAGCAGTTCTTC. Protein product: CSVDGTSGASYNEQFF.

The rearrangement links TRBV7-2 to TRBJ1-1, with D hard to call. CDR1 SGHTA and CDR2 FQGNSA come from the germline V gene. The CDR3 runs to 16 residues. The germline V and J ends were trimmed by 5 bases and 0 bases, with 16 bases remaining between them. The chain's CDR3 is CASSPYNGRMNTEAFF. The DNA of the CDR3 is TGTGCCAGCAGCCCATATAATGGACGGATGAACACTGAAGCTTTCTTT.

This clone was found once. The rearrangement joins TRBV7-8 to TRBJ2-3; 9 bases map to TRBD2. There are 15 residues in the CDR3. Trimming took 4 bases from V and 2 from J; bases not matched to a gene: 4. Germline CDR1 and CDR2: SGHVS and FQNEAQ. The DNA of the CDR3 is TGTGCCAGCAGCTCAAGCGGGAGGACCACAGATACGCAGTATTTT. Translating gives CASSSSGRTTDTQYF.

By share, this clone ranks as medium-sized (0.01 to 0.1%). J is TRBJ2-2 and V is TRBV6-6; D is undetermined. V lost 6 bases and J 6 bases, leaving 8 bases between the germline ends. The germline V gene has CDR1 MNHNY and CDR2 SVGAGI (reference sequence). CDR3 length: 12 amino acids. Written as DNA, the CDR3 is TGTGCCAGCAGACTAAACCCCGGGGAGCTGTTTTTT. The encoded protein is CASRLNPGELFF.

This clone turned up a few times. In DNA, the CDR3 is TGTGCCAGCAGCTTCCGGATCCCGGTAAAACTGTTTTTT. Translating it yields CASSFRIPVKLFF. The chain links TRBV7-8 to TRBJ1-4; D unresolved. The CDR3 extends over 13 amino acids. V lost 3 bases and J lost 10, with 12 bases in between. CDR1 and CDR2 from the germline V gene are SGHVS and FQNEAQ.

The chain has TRBV6-6 and TRBJ1-5, with D perhaps matching TRBD1 (5 bases). V dropped 6 bases and J dropped 3 bases, with 15 bases sitting between them. Germline-derived CDR1 and CDR2 are MNHNY and SVGAGI (reference sequence). CDR3 length equals 15 residues. CDR3 bases: TGTGCCAGCAGGGGGTCGCGGGGCGACAATCAGCCCCAGCATTTT. Translation gives CASRGSRGDNQPQHF.

A few counts support this clone. J is TRBJ2-1 and V is TRBV5-6; no firm D call. CDR1 is SGHDT, CDR2 YYEEEE, per germline. The CDR3 is 14 amino acids. The CDR3 region is CVFTTFRSYNEQFF. The CDR3 DNA sequence: TGTGTCTTTACTACATTCCGCTCCTACAATGAGCAGTTCTTC.

The sample holds a few counts of this clone. The V and J genes are TRBV7-6 and TRBJ2-3; 8 positions agree with TRBD2. CDR3 length: 15 amino acids. The trim removed 5 bases at V and 4 bases at J, leaving 8 bases unmatched. CDR1 and CDR2 from the germline V gene are SGHVS and FNYEAQ. The CDR3 bases are TGTGCCAGCAGCCCCGGGGTAGCGGGGTCAGATACGCAGTATTTT. Residues: CASSPGVAGSDTQYF.

The chain combines TRBV19 with TRBJ1-4, with D possibly TRBD1 on 6 matching bases. Germline V CDR1 and CDR2: LNHDA, SQIVND (reference sequence). The CDR3 covers 16 residues. Between the trimmed V and J ends, which lost 4 bases and 0 bases, there was a span of 12 bases. CDR3 in DNA: TGTGCCAGTAGTACTACAGGGAAAGCAACTAATGAAAAACTGTTTTTT. Amino acid sequence: CASSTTGKATNEKLFF.

The chain links TRBV7-2 to TRBJ1-2; 7 nucleotides match TRBD1. This CDR3 region has 13 residues. Unmatched junction bases numbered 3, after V lost 3 bases and J lost 5 bases. The germline CDR1 and CDR2 sequences are SGHTA and FQGNSA. CDR3 loop: CASSFDREYGYTF. Written as DNA, the CDR3 is TGTGCCAGCAGCTTTGACAGGGAGTATGGCTACACCTTC. The full variable domain, in which reference TRBV7-2 and TRBJ1-2 provide the parts outside the CDR3, is GAGVSQSPSNKVTEKGKDVELRCDPISGHTALYWYRQSLGQGLEFLIYFQGNSAPDKSGLPSDRFSAERTGGSVSTLTIQRTQQEDSAVYLCASSFDREYGYTFGSGTRLTVV.

This chain joins TRBV7-3 and TRBJ2-3, with D unclear. The V end lost 1 base, the J end lost 4 bases, and 6 bases lay between the germline ends. In germline, CDR1 is SGHTA, CDR2 FQGTGA. The CDR3 covers 13 residues. CDR3 in DNA: TGTGCCAGCAGCTTAAGGTGGGCAGATACGCAGTATTTT. Translated: CASSLRWADTQYF. Drawing the rest from reference TRBV7-3 and TRBJ2-3, the complete variable domain is GAGVSQTPSNKVTEKGKYVELRCDPISGHTALYWYRQSLGQGPEFLIYFQGTGAADDSGLPNDRFFAVRPEGSVSTLKIQRTERGDSAVYLCASSLRWADTQYFGPGTRLTVL.

The gene calls are TRBV4-3 and TRBJ2-3, with a possible D match to TRBD1 (6 bases). The V gene's germline CDR1 is LGHNA and CDR2 YSLEER. The CDR3 sequence is 14 residues long. V was cut by 5 bases and J by 0 bases, with 9 bases left in between. CDR3 protein: CASSYGQSTDTQYF. The CDR3 DNA reads as TGCGCCAGCAGCTACGGACAGAGCACAGATACGCAGTATTTT.

The rearrangement links TRBV4-3 to TRBJ2-1; D is unclear. This CDR3 comprises 11 residues. In germline, CDR1 is LGHNA, CDR2 YSLEER. V was shortened by 8 bases and J by 8 bases, with 10 bases between the two germline ends. The CDR3 region has the DNA TGCGCCAGCTCGGCCGGCGATGAGCAGTTCTTC. The encoded protein is CASSAGDEQFF.

The chain is built from TRBV18 and TRBJ1-4, with unresolved D. The CDR3 has 12 residues. V was trimmed by 3 bases and J by 14 bases, leaving 13 bases between them. CDR1 is KGHSH and CDR2 is LQKENI in the germline V gene. This chain's CDR3 is CASSPQGRSLFF. CDR3 DNA: TGTGCCAGCTCACCTCAAGGGAGATCTCTGTTTTTT.

A single count supports this clone. The J gene is TRBJ1-4, the V gene TRBV4-2; D not certain. Trimming cost V 1 base and J 0 bases, with 9 bases left between them. Germline assignment: CDR1 LGHNA and CDR2 YNFKEQ. The CDR3 sequence is 16 residues long. CDR3 amino acids: CASSQAWTSTNEKLFF. The CDR3 DNA follows: TGTGCCAGCAGCCAAGCTTGGACCTCAACTAATGAAAAACTGTTTTTT.

V gene TRBV11-2 combines with J gene TRBJ1-2, with unresolved D. Germline CDR1 SGHAT, CDR2 FQNNGV. The V and J ends lost 2 bases and 8 bases respectively, with 9 bases between them. The CDR3 length is 12 residues. CDR3 coding DNA: TGTGCCAGCAGCTTAATGTTGAGGGGCTACACCTTC. This codes for CASSLMLRGYTF.

The chain has TRBV3-1 (or the pseudogene TRBV3-2) and TRBJ1-1; D gene uncertain. V was trimmed by 4 bases and J by 2 bases, leaving 5 bases between them. CDR3 length: 12 residues. Looked up from germline, CDR1 is LGHDT and CDR2 is YNNKEL (reference sequence). Here the CDR3 DNA reads TGTGCCAGCAGCCGATCAAACACTGAAGCTTTCTTT. Its protein product is CASSRSNTEAFF.

This clone was recorded a few times. The chain links TRBV7-2 to TRBJ2-7; either TRBD1 or TRBD2 may supply D (5 bases each). CDR1 and CDR2 from the germline V gene are SGHTA and FQGNSA. V lost 4 bases to trimming and J lost 2 bases, with 12 bases between them. The CDR3 has 14 amino acids. The CDR3 spells CASSYRDGTYEQYF. As DNA, the CDR3 is TGTGCCAGCAGCTACCGGGACGGTACCTACGAGCAGTACTTC.

The chain is built from TRBV3-1 (or the pseudogene TRBV3-2) and TRBJ1-5; D perhaps matches TRBD1 (5 bases). The CDR3 length is 13 residues. V gave up 3 bases and J gave up 4 bases, with 7 bases separating them. Looked up from germline, CDR1 is LGHDT and CDR2 is YNNKEL (reference sequence). The CDR3 bases are TGTGCCAGCAGCCAGCAGGGAAATCAGCCCCAGCATTTT. Amino acid sequence: CASSQQGNQPQHF.

This sequence joins TRBV11-2 and TRBJ2-2, with a weak D call TRBD2 (7 bases). This CDR3 is built from 14 residues. Germline values: CDR1 SGHAT, CDR2 FQNNGV. Deletions cut 2 bases from V and 7 bases from J, with 11 bases between. The CDR3 sequence is CASSLKGGCGELFF. In nucleotides, the CDR3 is TGTGCCAGCAGCTTAAAGGGGGGGTGCGGGGAGCTGTTTTTT.

V and J are TRBV18 and TRBJ1-3, with D possibly TRBD1 on 6 matching bases. The CDR3 extends over 16 amino acids. Germline CDR1 KGHSH, CDR2 LQKENI. The V and J ends lost 6 bases and 0 bases respectively, with 15 bases between them. CDR3 region: CASSLRTADSGNTIYF. The CDR3 nucleotides are TGTGCCAGCTCCCTAAGGACAGCGGACTCTGGAAACACCATATATTTT.